This TCR beta chain appears in the sequencing data of a study of blood T cells in healthy people across ages. Background on the study: Capture by template switching was about one barcoded beta molecule per two T cells.

Through a sample-barcoded 5' primer and a J-beta primer mix, a second PCR was run for roughly 7 to 12 cycles. A 12-random-nucleotide template-switch adaptor tagged each cDNA molecule. TCRdb fed the 5' RACE reads into MiXCR, producing one record per CDR3 protein. The data show around 900,000 distinct CDR3 sequences, roughly 47% seen once. Germline CDR1 is MDHEN and CDR2 is SYDVKM. The CDR3 consists of 14 residues. Trimming left V 5 bases short and J 8 bases short, with 19 bases between. A minimum of 6 million PBMCs was isolated per sample. Material for sequencing was blood. The rearrangement uses TRBV28 and TRBJ2-7; tentatively, D is TRBD1 or TRBD2 (6 bases each). The TCR was taken from a woman aged 60-70 years in good health. In nucleotides, the CDR3 is TGTGCCAGCAGTGACCGCAGGGGTCTAGCGAAGCAGTACTTC. This codes for CASSDRRGLAKQYF.